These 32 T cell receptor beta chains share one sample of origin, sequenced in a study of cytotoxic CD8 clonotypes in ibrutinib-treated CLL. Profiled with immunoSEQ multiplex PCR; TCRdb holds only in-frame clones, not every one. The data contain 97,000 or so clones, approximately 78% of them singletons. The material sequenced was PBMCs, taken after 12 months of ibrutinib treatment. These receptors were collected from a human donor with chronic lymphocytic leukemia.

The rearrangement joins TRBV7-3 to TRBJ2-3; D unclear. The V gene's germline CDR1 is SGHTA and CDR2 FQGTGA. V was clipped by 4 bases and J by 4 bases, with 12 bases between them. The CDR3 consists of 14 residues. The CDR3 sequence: CASSSFREPDTQYF. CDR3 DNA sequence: TGTGCCAGCAGCTCCTTTAGGGAACCAGATACGCAGTATTTT.

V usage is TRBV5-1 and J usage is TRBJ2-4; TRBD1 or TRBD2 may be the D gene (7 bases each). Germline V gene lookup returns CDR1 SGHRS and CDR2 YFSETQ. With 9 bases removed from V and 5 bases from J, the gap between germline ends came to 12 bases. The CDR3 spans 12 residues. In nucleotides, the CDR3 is TGCGCCACCCAGGGGGGGGAAAACATTCAGTACTTC. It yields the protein CATQGGENIQYF.

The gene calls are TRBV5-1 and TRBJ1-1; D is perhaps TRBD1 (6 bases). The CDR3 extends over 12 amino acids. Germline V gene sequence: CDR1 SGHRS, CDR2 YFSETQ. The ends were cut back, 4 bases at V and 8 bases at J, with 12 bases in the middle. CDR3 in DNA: TGCGCCAGCAGCATACAGGGTCCCGAAGCTTTCTTT. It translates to CASSIQGPEAFF.

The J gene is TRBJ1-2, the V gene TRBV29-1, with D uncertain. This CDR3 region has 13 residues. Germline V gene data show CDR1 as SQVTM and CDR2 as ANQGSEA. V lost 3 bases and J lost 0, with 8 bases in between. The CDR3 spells CSVEAPTNYGYTF. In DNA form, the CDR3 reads TGCAGCGTTGAGGCACCTACTAACTATGGCTACACCTTC.

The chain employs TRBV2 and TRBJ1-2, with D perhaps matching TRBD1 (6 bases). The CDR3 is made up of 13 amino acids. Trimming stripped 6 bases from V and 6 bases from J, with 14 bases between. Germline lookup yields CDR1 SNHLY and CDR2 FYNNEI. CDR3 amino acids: CASRDSGENGYTF. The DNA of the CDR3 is TGTGCCAGCAGGGACTCAGGGGAGAATGGCTACACCTTC. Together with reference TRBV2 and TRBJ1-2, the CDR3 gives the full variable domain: EPEVTQTPSHQVTQMGQEVILRCVPISNHLYFYWYRQILGQKVEFLVSFYNNEISEKSEIFDDQFSVERPDGSNFTLKIRSTKLEDSAMYFCASRDSGENGYTFGSGTRLTVV.

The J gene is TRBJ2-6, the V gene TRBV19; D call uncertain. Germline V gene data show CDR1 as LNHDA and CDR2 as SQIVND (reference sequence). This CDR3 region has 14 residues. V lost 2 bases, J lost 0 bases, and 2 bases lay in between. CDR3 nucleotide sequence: TGTGCCAGTAGTATAATCTCTGGGGCCAACGTCCTGACTTTC. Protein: CASSIISGANVLTF.

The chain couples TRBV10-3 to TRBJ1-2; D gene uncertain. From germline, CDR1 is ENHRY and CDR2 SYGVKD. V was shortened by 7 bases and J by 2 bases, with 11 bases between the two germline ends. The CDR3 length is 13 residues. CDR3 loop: CAITASWNYGYTF. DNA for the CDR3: TGTGCCATCACCGCTTCTTGGAACTATGGCTACACCTTC.

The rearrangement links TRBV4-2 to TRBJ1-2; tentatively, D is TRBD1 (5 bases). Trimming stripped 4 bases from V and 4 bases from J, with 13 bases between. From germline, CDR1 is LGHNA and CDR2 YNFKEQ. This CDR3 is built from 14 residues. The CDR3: CASSPDKGSYGYTF. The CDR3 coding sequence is TGTGCCAGCAGCCCGGACAAGGGGAGCTATGGCTACACCTTC.

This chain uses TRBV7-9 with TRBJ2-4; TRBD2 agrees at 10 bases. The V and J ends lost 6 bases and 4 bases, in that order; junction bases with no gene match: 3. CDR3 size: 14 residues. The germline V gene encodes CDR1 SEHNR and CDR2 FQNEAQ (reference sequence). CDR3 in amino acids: CASSLAGAKNIQYF. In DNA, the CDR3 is TGTGCCAGCAGTCTAGCGGGGGCGAAAAACATTCAGTACTTC.

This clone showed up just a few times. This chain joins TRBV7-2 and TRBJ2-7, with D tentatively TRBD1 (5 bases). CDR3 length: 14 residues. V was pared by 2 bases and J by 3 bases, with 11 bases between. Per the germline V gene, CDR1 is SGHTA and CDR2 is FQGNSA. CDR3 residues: CASSLSRAIYEQYF. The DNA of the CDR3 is TGTGCCAGCAGCTTAAGCAGGGCAATCTACGAGCAGTACTTC.

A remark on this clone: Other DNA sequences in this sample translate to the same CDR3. The CDR3 region has the DNA TGTGCCTGGAGCAAGGACAGCTCCTACGAGCAGTACTTC. Its translation is CAWSKDSSYEQYF. J is TRBJ2-7 and V is TRBV30, with D perhaps matching TRBD1 (6 bases). CDR1 is GTSNPN, CDR2 SVGIG, per germline (reference sequence). CDR3 length: 13 residues. Trimming cost V 3 bases and J 0 bases, with 9 bases left between them.

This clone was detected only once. The CDR3 region has the DNA TGTGCCAGCAGCTTATTCGGGGGCTACGAGCAGTACTTC. It specifies CASSLFGGYEQYF. This rearrangement joins TRBV7-9 to TRBJ2-7, with a tentative D call TRBD2 (6 bases). V lost 2 bases and J lost 3, with 8 bases in between. Germline V gene data show CDR1 as SEHNR and CDR2 as FQNEAQ (reference sequence). The CDR3 totals 13 residues.

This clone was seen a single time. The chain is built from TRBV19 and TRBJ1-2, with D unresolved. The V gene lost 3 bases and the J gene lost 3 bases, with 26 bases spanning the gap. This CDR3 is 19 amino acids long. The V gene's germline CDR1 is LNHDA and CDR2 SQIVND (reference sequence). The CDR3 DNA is TGTGCCAGTAGTATCCCCCTAGCCGGACCAGGAGGAAGGGACTATGGCTACACCTTC. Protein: CASSIPLAGPGGRDYGYTF.

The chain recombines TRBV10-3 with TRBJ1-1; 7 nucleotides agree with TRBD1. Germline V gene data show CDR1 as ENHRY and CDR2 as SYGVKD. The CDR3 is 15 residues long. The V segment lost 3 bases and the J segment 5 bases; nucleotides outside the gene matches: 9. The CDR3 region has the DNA TGTGCCATCAGTGACCGGACAGGTATTGGGACTGAAGCTTTCTTT. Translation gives CAISDRTGIGTEAFF.

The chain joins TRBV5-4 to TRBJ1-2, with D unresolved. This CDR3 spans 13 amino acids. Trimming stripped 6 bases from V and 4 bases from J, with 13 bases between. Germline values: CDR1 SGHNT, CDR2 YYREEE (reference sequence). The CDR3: CASTPGVTYGYTF. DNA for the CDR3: TGTGCCAGCACCCCAGGCGTGACCTATGGCTACACCTTC.

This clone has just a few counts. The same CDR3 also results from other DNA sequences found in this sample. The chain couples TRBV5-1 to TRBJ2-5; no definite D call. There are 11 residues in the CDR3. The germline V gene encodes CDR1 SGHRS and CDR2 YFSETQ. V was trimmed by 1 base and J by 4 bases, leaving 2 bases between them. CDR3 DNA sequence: TGCGCCAGCAGCTTGTCAGAGACCCAGTACTTC. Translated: CASSLSETQYF.

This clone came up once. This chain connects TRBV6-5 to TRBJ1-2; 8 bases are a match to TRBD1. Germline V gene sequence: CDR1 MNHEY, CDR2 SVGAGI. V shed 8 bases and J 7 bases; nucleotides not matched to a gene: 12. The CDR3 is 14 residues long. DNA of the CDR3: TGTGCCAGCCGACCGGACAGGGAAACACGTGGCTACACCTTC. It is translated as CASRPDRETRGYTF.

As DNA, the CDR3 is TGCAGCGTTGCTAGGAATTCCGGCCGGGGGGAGCAGTACTTC. Translation gives CSVARNSGRGEQYF. The chain couples TRBV29-1 to TRBJ2-7, with D tentatively TRBD2 (6 bases). CDR1 SQVTM and CDR2 ANQGSEA come from the germline V gene. The ends were cut back, 4 bases at V and 7 bases at J, with 20 bases in the middle. The CDR3 spans 14 residues.

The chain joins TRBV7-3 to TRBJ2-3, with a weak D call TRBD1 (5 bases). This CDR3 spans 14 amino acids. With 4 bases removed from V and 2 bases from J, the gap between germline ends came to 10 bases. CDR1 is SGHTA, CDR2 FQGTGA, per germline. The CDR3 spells CASSSGHPTDTQYF. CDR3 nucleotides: TGTGCCAGCAGCTCCGGACACCCCACAGATACGCAGTATTTT. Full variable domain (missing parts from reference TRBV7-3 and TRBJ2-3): GAGVSQTPSNKVTEKGKYVELRCDPISGHTALYWYRQSLGQGPEFLIYFQGTGAADDSGLPNDRFFAVRPEGSVSTLKIQRTERGDSAVYLCASSSGHPTDTQYFGPGTRLTVL.

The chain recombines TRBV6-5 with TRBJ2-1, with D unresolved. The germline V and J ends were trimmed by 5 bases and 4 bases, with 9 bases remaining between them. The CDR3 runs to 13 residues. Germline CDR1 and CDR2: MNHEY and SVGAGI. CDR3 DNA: TGTGCCAGCAGTCCCGGCCTGTACAATGAGCAGTTCTTC. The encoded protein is CASSPGLYNEQFF.

The CDR3 coding sequence is TGTGCCAGCAGCTTAGGGGTCCGAAATTCACCCCTCCACTTT. As protein: CASSLGVRNSPLHF. V and J are TRBV11-2 and TRBJ1-6; D is ambiguous. CDR3 length: 14 amino acids. V was pared by 1 base and J by 7 bases, with 8 bases between. Germline-derived CDR1 and CDR2 are SGHAT and FQNNGV.

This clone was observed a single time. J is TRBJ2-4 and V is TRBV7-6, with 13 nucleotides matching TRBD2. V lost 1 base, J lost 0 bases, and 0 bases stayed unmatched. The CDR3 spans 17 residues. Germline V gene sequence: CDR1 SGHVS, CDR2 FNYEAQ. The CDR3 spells CASSLGTSGGAKNIQYF. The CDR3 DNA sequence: TGTGCCAGCAGCTTAGGGACTAGCGGGGGAGCCAAAAACATTCAGTACTTC. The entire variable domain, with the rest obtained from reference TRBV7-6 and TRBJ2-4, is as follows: GAGVSQSPRYKVTKRGQDVALRCDPISGHVSLYWYRQALGQGPEFLTYFNYEAQQDKSGLPNDRFSAERPEGSISTLTIQRTEQRDSAMYRCASSLGTSGGAKNIQYFGAGTRLSVL.

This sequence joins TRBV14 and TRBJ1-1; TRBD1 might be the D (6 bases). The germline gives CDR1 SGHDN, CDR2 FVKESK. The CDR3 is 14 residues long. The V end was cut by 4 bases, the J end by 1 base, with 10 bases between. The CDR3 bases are TGTGCCAGCAGCCTCCTACAGGGGAACACTGAAGCTTTCTTT. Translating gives CASSLLQGNTEAFF.

CDR3 DNA: TGTGCCAGCAGTCCCGGGACGAACACTGAAGCTTTCTTT. It yields the protein CASSPGTNTEAFF. The chain is built from TRBV6-6 and TRBJ1-1, with D tentatively TRBD1 (5 bases). Between the trimmed V and J ends, which lost 5 bases and 1 base, there was a span of 8 bases. Germline V CDR1 and CDR2: MNHNY, SVGAGI (reference sequence). This CDR3 has 13 amino acids.

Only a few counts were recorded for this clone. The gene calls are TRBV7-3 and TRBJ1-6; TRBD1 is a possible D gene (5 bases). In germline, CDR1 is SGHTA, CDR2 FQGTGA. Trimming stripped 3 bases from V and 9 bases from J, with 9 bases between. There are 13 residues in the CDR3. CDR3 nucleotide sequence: TGTGCCAGCAGCTTCGACGGGGGTTCACCCCTCCACTTT. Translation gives CASSFDGGSPLHF.

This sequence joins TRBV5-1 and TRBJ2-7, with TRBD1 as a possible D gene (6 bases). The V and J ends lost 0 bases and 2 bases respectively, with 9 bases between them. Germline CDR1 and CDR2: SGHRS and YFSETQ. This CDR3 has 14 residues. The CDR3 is CASSLGQAPYEQYF. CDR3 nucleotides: TGCGCCAGCAGCTTGGGACAGGCCCCCTACGAGCAGTACTTC.

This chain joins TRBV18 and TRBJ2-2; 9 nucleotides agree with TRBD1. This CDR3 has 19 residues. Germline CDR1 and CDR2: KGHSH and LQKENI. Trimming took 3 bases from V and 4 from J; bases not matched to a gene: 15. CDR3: CASSPQLFPGQGLTGELFF. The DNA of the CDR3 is TGTGCCAGCTCACCGCAACTTTTCCCGGGACAGGGACTCACCGGGGAGCTGTTTTTT.

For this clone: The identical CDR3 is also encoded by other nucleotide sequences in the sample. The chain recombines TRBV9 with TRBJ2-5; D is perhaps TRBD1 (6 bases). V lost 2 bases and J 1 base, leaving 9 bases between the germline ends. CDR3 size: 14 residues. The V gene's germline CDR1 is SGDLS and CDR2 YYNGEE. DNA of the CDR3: TGTGCCAGCAGCGTCGGACAGACCCAAGAGACCCAGTACTTC. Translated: CASSVGQTQETQYF. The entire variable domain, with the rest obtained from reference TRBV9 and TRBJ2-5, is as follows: DSGVTQTPKHLITATGQRVTLRCSPRSGDLSVYWYQQSLDQGLQFLIQYYNGEERAKGNILERFSAQQFPDLHSELNLSSLELGDSALYFCASSVGQTQETQYFGPGTRLLVL.

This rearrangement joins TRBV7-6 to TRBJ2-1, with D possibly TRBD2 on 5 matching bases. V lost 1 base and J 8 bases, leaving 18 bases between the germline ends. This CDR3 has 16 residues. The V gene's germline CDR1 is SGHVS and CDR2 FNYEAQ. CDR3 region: CASSLVSLLGEYEQFF. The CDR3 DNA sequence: TGTGCCAGCAGCTTAGTCTCGCTCCTCGGGGAATATGAGCAGTTCTTC.

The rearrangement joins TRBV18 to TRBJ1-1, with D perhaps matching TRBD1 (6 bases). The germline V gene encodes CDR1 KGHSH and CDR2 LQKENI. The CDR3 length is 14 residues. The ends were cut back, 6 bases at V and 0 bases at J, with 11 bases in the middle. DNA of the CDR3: TGTGCCAGCTCGCCGACAGGCATGAACACTGAAGCTTTCTTT. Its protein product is CASSPTGMNTEAFF.

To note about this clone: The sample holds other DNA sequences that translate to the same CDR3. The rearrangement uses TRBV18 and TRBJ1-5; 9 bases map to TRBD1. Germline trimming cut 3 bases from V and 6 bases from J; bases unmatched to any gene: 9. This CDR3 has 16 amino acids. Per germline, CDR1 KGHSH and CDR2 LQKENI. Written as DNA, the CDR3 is TGTGCCAGCTCACCTCCGGGACAGGGAGCGGGTCAGCCCCAGCATTTT. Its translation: CASSPPGQGAGQPQHF.

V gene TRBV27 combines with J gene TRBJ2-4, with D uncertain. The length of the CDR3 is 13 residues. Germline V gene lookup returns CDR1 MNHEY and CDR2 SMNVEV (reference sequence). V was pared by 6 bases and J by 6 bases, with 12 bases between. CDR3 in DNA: TGTGCCAGCAGGTTCGGCAGCTCAAACATTCAGTACTTC. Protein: CASRFGSSNIQYF.